This T cell receptor (beta chain) stems from a study of control samples from healthy donors and cancer patients. Germline values: CDR1 MRHNA, CDR2 SNTAGT. CDR3 length: 17 amino acids. Measured with immunoSEQ multiplex PCR; TCRdb has only the in-frame clones, and not every one. The table includes 150,000 to 200,000 clones, around nine tenths detected once. A single count supports this clone. The junction and the germline gene differ at one end; a read error may be behind it. Sequencing input: blood. The J gene is TRBJ2-2, the V gene TRBV6-4; TRBD1 is a possible D gene (5 bases). This TCR came from a man aged 18-30 years in good health. CDR3: CASSDSKSTGYTEELFF. As DNA, the CDR3 is TGTGCCAGCAGTGACTCGAAATCTACAGGTTACACCGAGGAGCTGTTTTTT.